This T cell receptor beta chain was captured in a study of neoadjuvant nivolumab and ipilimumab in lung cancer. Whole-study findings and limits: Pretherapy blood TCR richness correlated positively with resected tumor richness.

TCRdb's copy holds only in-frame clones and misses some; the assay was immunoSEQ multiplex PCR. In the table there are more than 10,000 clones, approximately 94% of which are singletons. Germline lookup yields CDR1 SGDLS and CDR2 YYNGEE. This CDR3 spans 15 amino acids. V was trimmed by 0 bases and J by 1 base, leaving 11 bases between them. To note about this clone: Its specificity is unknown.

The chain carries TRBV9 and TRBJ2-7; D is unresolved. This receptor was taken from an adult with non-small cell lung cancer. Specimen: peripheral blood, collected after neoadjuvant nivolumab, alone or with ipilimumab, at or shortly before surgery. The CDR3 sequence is CASSVEPQVSYEQYF. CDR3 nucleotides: TGTGCCAGCAGCGTAGAACCCCAGGTTTCCTACGAGCAGTACTTC.